The clone carrying this T cell receptor (beta chain) was counted once. Germline assignment: CDR1 MNHEY and CDR2 SVGEGT. V lost 5 bases and J 5 bases, leaving 10 bases between the germline ends. The CDR3 covers 12 residues. These data originate in a study of T cell responses to AZD1222 COVID-19 vaccine. Repertoires were generated with immunoSEQ multiplex PCR, while TCRdb's copy carries only in-frame clones and drops some. The repertoire consists of some 140,000 clones, with 70% to 90% occurring once and the leading ten covering approximately 6%. Material: peripheral blood, obtained on day 0 of AZD1222 vaccination. The chain combines TRBV6-2 or TRBV6-3 with TRBJ2-7; D unclear. This receptor was identified in an adult in good health. CDR3 protein: CASSPVVDEQYF. CDR3 nucleotides: TGTGCCAGCAGTCCAGTAGTCGACGAGCAGTACTTC.